The source of this T cell receptor (beta chain) is a study of cytomegalovirus exposure and HLA in healthy donors. Whole-study context: Earlier findings included 100 million to 130 million unique TCR beta sequences obtained from 180 million or so T cells. Study outcomes and limitations: Reportedly, HLA-A and HLA-B alleles of most subjects were accurately predicted from TCR beta.

PCR amplification relied on 60 Vbeta primers (plus 13 Jbeta primers). The table came from immunoSEQ multiplex PCR; TCRdb's copy has only in-frame clones and leaves some out. The data show 150,000 to 250,000 clones, 79% seen once. Donors in the study were healthy people who gave bone marrow. This clone was counted between two and nine times. Its antigen remains unknown. Germline lookup yields CDR1 PRHDT and CDR2 FYEKMQ (reference sequence). Trimming took 6 bases from V and 6 from J; bases not matched to a gene: 14. The CDR3 loop spans 17 amino acids. The sequence was obtained from a woman aged 25 to 39 in good health and CMV-seropositive. The chain uses TRBV13 and TRBJ1-6; 7 bases are a match to TRBD1. Sequencing was carried out using PBMCs. The CDR3 loop reads CASRLTGDRGVNSPLHF. The CDR3 DNA reads as TGTGCCAGCAGACTCACTGGGGACAGAGGAGTTAATTCACCCCTCCACTTT.